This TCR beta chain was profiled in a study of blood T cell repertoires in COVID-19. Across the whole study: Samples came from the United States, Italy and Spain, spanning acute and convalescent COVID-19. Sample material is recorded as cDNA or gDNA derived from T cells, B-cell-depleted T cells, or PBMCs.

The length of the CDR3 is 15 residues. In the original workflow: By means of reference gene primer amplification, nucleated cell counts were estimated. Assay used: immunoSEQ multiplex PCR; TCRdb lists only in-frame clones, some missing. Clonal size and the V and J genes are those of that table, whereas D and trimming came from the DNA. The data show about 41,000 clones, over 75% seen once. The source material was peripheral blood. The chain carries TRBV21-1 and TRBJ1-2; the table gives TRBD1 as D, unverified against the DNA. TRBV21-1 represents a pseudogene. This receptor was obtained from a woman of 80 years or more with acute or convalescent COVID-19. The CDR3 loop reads CASSKEEEPPGGYTF. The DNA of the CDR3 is TGTGCCAGCAGCAAAGAAGAAGAACCTCCAGGGGGCTACACCTTC.